These 3 T cell receptor beta chains share one sample of origin, sequenced in a study of resident and recirculating memory T cells in vitiligo. Only in-frame clones appear in the TCRdb table, and some are missing; sequencing was by immunoSEQ multiplex PCR. This sample has approximately 69,000 clones, with approximately 91% found just once. Sequenced sample: blood. The source of these receptors is a male donor with vitiligo.

This sequence joins TRBV4-3 and TRBJ2-2, with D tentatively TRBD1 (6 bases). The CDR3 spans 15 residues. The germline gives CDR1 LGHNA, CDR2 YSLEER. Trimming removed 4 bases from V and 4 bases from J, with 13 bases in between. The CDR3: CASSRDPGATGELFF. In DNA, the CDR3 is TGCGCCAGCAGCCGGGATCCAGGGGCCACCGGGGAGCTGTTTTTT.

This clone appeared once. V usage is TRBV5-1 and J usage is TRBJ2-7; TRBD2 agrees at 10 bases. The CDR3 loop spans 15 amino acids. Germline CDR1 reads SGHRS; CDR2 reads YFSETQ. V was clipped by 2 bases and J by 0 bases; unmatched bases: 2. The CDR3 is CASSFSGGDSYEQYF. CDR3 bases: TGCGCCAGCAGCTTCAGCGGGGGGGACTCCTACGAGCAGTACTTC.

This clone was observed a single time. This chain uses TRBV27 with TRBJ1-1, with 8 bases identical to TRBD1. The CDR3 covers 15 residues. Germline V CDR1 and CDR2: MNHEY, SMNVEV (reference sequence). V shed 5 bases, J shed 10 bases, and the junction held 15 bases outside the gene matches. The CDR3: CASSPETGVSTGAFF. The CDR3 coding sequence is TGTGCCAGCAGTCCTGAGACAGGGGTCTCGACGGGAGCTTTCTTT.